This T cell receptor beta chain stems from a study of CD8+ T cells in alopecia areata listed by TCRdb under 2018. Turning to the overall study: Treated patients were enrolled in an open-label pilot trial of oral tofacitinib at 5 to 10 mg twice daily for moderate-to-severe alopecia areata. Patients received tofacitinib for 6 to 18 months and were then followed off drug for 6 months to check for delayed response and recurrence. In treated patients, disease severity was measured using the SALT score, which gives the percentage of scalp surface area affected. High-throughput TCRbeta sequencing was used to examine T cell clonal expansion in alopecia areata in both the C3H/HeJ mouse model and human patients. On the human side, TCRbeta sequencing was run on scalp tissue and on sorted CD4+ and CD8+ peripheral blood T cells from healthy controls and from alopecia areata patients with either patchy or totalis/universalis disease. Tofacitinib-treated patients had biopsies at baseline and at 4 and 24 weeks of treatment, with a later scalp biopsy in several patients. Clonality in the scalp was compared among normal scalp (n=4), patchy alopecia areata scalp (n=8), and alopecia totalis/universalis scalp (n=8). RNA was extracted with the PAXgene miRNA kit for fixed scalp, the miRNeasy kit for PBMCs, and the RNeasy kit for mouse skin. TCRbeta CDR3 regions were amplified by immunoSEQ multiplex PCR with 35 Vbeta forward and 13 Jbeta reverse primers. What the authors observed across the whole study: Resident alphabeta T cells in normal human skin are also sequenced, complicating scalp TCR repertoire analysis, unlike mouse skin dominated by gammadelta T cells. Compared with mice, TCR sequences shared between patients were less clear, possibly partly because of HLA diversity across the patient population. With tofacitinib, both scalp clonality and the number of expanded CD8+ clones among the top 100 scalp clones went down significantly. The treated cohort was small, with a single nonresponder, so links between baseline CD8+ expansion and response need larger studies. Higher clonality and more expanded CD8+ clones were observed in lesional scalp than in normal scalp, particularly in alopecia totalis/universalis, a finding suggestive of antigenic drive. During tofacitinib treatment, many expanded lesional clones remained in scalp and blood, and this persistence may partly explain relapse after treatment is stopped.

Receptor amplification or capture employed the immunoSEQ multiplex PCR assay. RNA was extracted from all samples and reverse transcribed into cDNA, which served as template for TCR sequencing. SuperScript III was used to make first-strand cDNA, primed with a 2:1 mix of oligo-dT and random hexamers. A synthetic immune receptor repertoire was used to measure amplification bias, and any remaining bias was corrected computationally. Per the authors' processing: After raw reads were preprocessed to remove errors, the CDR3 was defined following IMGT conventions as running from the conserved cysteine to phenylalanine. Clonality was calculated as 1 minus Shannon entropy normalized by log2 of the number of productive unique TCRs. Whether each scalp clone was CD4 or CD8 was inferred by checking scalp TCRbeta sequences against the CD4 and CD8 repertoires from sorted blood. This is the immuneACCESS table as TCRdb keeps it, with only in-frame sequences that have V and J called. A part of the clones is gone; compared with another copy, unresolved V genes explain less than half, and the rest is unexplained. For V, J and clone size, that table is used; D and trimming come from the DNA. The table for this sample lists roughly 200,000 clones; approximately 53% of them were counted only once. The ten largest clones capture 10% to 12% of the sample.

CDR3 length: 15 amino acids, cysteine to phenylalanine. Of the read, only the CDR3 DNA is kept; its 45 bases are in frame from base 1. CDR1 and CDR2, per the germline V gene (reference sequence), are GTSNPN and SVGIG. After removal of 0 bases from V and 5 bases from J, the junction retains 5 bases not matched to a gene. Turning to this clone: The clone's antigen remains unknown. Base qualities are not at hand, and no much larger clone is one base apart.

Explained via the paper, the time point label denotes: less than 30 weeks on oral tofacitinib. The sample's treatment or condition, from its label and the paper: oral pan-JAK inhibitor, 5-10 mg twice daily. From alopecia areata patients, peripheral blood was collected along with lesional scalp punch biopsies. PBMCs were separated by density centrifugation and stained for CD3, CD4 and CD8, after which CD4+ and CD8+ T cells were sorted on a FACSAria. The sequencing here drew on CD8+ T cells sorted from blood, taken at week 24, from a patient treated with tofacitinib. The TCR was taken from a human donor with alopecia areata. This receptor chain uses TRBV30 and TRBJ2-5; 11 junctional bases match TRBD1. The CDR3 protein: CAWSVRDRGVETQYF. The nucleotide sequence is TGTGCCTGGAGTGTACGGGACAGGGGGGTGGAGACCCAGTACTTC.